This T cell receptor (beta chain) was found in a study of blood T cells in healthy people across ages. A second about 6 to 12 cycle PCR used barcoded and J-beta primers. TCRdb re-analysed the 5' RACE reads in MiXCR, keeping a single row per CDR3 protein. This sample has 1.5 million to 2 million distinct CDR3 sequences, with around 36% found just once. There are 15 residues in the CDR3. The V end was cut by 1 base, the J end by 4 bases, with 16 bases between. Germline V gene data show CDR1 as DFQATT and CDR2 as SNEGSKA (reference sequence). The chain links TRBV20-1 to TRBJ1-2, with D perhaps TRBD1 (5 bases). This TCR was sampled from a woman younger than 45 in good health. What was sequenced was blood. CDR3 residues: CSARARGTLLYGYTF. The CDR3, as DNA: TGCAGTGCTAGAGCGAGAGGGACCCTCCTCTATGGCTACACCTTC.